This TCR beta chain originates from a study of cytomegalovirus exposure and HLA in healthy donors. Study context: An analysis done earlier identified fewer than 140 million unique TCR beta sequences from approximately 200 million T cells. Notes on the study in general: The number of N-insertions in an Asian-associated ancestry cluster was reportedly below the roughly 670-donor mean in a later analysis. Reports credit the classifier with highly specific, highly sensitive diagnosis of cytomegalovirus status.

The primer mix had 60 Vbeta and 13 Jbeta primers. Only in-frame clones appear in the TCRdb table, and some are missing; sequencing was by immunoSEQ multiplex PCR. The table lists a few hundred thousand clones, approximately 85% of them singletons, with 2% to 2.5% in the top ten. With respect to this clone: Antigen unknown.

CDR3 length: 16 residues. Trimming stripped 1 base from V and 7 bases from J, with 20 bases between. The germline V gene encodes CDR1 SGHTS and CDR2 YDEGEE. The receptor comes from a woman aged 40 to 50 in good health and CMV-seropositive. This chain links TRBV5-8 with TRBJ1-1, with D perhaps TRBD1 (6 bases). The specimen was PBMCs. The CDR3 bases are TGTGCCAGCAGCTTGAGGGGGTACAACCGGAAGAATGAAGCTTTCTTT. Translated, it gives CASSLRGYNRKNEAFF. The full variable domain, with the rest looked up from reference TRBV5-8 and TRBJ1-1, is EAGVTQSPTHLIKTRGQQATLRCSPISGHTSVYWYQQALGLGLQFLLWYDEGEERNRGNFPPRFSGRQFPNYSSELNVNALELEDSALYLCASSLRGYNRKNEAFFGQGTRLTVV.